This T cell receptor (beta chain) was recorded in a study of molecular identifiers for immune sequencing clone quantification (dated by TCRdb to the late 2010s). About the investigation overall: In a replicate experiment, RNA from roughly 20,000 or 100,000 naive CD8 T cells was split into five aliquots, four of which were sequenced. This methods study benchmarked molecular-identifier clustering-based TCR repertoire sequencing (MIDCIRS) and TCR RNA copy counting, using CD8 T cells to do so.

The library was generated by PCR. Sequencing was performed on an Illumina HiSeq 4000. Bulk TCR libraries were made following a previously described method, with the TCR primers given in Table S5. The Qiagen AllPrep DNA/RNA kit was used to purify total RNA. Before any analysis, reads coming from multiple sequencing runs of the same library were combined into one pool. The paper's data handling went like this. Reads were retained only if the reads had an exact TCR constant sequence, and the retained reads were trimmed to 150 nt and grouped according to their 12-nt molecular barcodes. Reads within each barcode group were sub-clustered using a 15% Levenshtein threshold, and quality-weighted consensus sequences were constructed for each RNA molecule. Non-functional sequences were discarded, and so were lower-count sequences lying one edit away from another sequence. Based on a fit of two negative binomial distributions, barcode sub-clusters having less than 20% of the maximum read count were discarded. TCRdb's own reprocessing of the public reads used fastp at Q25 and MiXCR and kept productive beta chains. Under each unique CDR3 protein, matching rows form one entry showing the most common genes and DNA. In this record, the V and J calls reflect TCRdb's handling and not the investigators' own analysis. For this sample there are over 8,000 distinct CDR3 sequences; around a fifth appear just once. The ten largest clones represent approximately 1.7% of the sample.

The germline V gene provides CDR1 KGHDR and CDR2 SFDVKD. The CDR3 sequence holds 18 residues, the cysteine and phenylalanine included. Only the CDR3 region is kept as DNA, spanning 54 bases read in frame from base 1. What the work shows at the level of the full study, not this receptor alone: Naive libraries contained spiked-in Jurkat TCR RNA (approximately nine copies' worth), which is not part of the donor repertoire. Spiked-in Jurkat TCR RNA equivalent to a single cell was reported to be detectable even among approximately 1.1 million naive CD8 T cells. When barcode sub-clustering was left out, chimeric consensus sequences inflated TCR diversity, with chimeras reaching as high as 47%. Clones above 20 RNA copies held over 99% of molecules in CMV-specific effector cells but under 1% in naive cells. Modeling gave roughly 3 recovered TCR RNA copies per cell versus around 10 by digital PCR, implying 25% to 30% capture efficiency. The sizes of highly expanded clones could end up underestimated when identical TCR molecules share a barcode.

In the case of this clonotype: The target of this receptor is not known. This may be a read error, as it is one base from a much larger clone.

Libraries of naive CD8 T cells were built from anywhere between about 20,000 and 1,000,000 sorted cells, with 10%, 30% or 50% of the purified RNA used. Naive CD8 T cells were FACS-sorted as CD8+CD4-CCR7+CD45RA+ on a BD FACSAria II into RLT Plus buffer. Roughly nine TCR copies' worth of Jurkat RNA were spiked into about 20,000-1,000,000 naive CD8 T cell samples to test detection sensitivity. Enrichment of CD8 T cells was done with RosetteSep CD8+ T Cell Enrichment Cocktail plus Ficoll-Paque, and ACK red cell lysis came afterward. This receptor chain uses TRBV24-1 and TRBJ2-2; tentative D gene TRBD2, with 5 bases matching. Sequencing input: naive CD8+ T cells from blood, with Jurkat cell RNA spiked in. The cell subset or site label here, explained by the study, means: FACS-sorted CD8+CD4-CCR7+CD45RA+ naive T cells. This TCR was sampled from a human donor in good health. Some libraries in this study had Jurkat cell RNA spiked in. The CDR3 reads CATSDTRKGGVSAGKLFF. The nucleotide sequence is given as TGTGCCACCAGTGACACGAGGAAGGGTGGGGTCTCGGCCGGGAAGCTGTTTTTT.